This T cell receptor beta chain comes out of a study of early T cells in non-severe SARS-CoV-2 infection. Study-wide context: Alpha and beta chains were unpaired, from unsorted whole-blood bulk RNA.

TCRdb independently ran MiXCR on the 5' RACE reads; one entry per CDR3 protein. The top ten hold roughly 3% of the sample, which has 70,000 to 85,000 distinct CDR3 sequences, 12% seen once. Study-wide results and caveats: VDJdb matches were skewed toward anti-spike CD8 T cell responses.

This clonotype was detected many times. What it recognizes is unknown. This receptor was obtained from an adult who was a healthcare worker with PCR-confirmed SARS-CoV-2 infection or an uninfected control (not recorded which). Sequencing was done on a sample of whole blood.

CDR3 in DNA: TGTGCCAGCAGCCTCCGGGGCAGAACCTACACCTTC. Its protein product is CASSLRGRTYTF. This chain links TRBV12-3 or TRBV12-4 with TRBJ1-2; D might be TRBD1 (5 bases). The CDR3 length is 12 residues. Trimming pared 6 bases from V and 10 bases from J, leaving 15 bases between.